This T cell receptor (beta chain) appears in the sequencing data of a study of T cells in Graves' hyperthyroidism and ophthalmopathy. TCR beta CDR3 region amplification was performed from RNA transcripts. RT-PCR in the first round (using the HTBI primer set) targeted the TCR CDR3. TCRdb fed the multiplex PCR reads into MiXCR, producing one record per CDR3 protein. The repertoire holds nearly 750,000 distinct CDR3 sequences, approximately 40% seen once, with approximately 31% in the top ten. Germline CDR1 and CDR2: MNHEY and SVGEGT. The CDR3 totals 14 residues. The V gene lost 6 bases and the J gene lost 2 bases, with 8 bases spanning the gap.

The chain recombines TRBV6-2 or TRBV6-3 with TRBJ2-6; no definite D call. The TCR comes from a woman aged 40-49 years with Graves' hyperthyroidism. The specimen sequenced was blood. In nucleotides, the CDR3 is TGTGCCAGCAGGGGAACCCCTGGGGCCAACGTCCTGACTTTC. It codes for CASRGTPGANVLTF.